This record looks at one TCR beta chain sequence and its context. The data derive from a study of shared clonotypes between healthy human individuals. Trimming shortened V by 5 bases and J by 6 bases, and 14 bases separated the two germline ends. Germline V gene data show CDR1 as KGHSH and CDR2 as LQKENI. The CDR3 runs 14 residues. The assay was immunoSEQ multiplex PCR, and TCRdb's table has in-frame clones only and misses some. The sample carries roughly 330,000 clones, 74% recorded once. The chain carries TRBV18 and TRBJ2-1; D perhaps matches TRBD2 (6 bases). This TCR was recovered from a young man in good health. Input material: memory CD4+ T cells sorted from blood. Subset indicated: CD45RA-negative fraction. The CDR3 loop reads CASSGGSDLNEQFF. The CDR3 DNA follows: TGTGCCAGCTCAGGGGGGAGCGACCTCAATGAGCAGTTCTTC.